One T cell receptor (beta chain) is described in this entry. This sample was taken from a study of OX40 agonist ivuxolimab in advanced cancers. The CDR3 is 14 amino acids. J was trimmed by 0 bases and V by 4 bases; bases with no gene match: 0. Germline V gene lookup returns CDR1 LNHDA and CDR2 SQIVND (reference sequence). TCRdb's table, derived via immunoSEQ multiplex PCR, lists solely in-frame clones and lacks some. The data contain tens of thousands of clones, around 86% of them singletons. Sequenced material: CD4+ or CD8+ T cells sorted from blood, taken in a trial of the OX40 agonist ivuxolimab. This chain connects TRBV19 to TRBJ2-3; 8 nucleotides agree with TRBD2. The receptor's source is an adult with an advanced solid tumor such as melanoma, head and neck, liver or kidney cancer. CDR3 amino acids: CASSTSGSTDTQYF. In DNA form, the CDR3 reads TGTGCCAGTAGTACTAGCGGGAGCACAGATACGCAGTATTTT.